This is a list of T cell receptor beta chains from one sample in a study of pediatric ulcerative colitis. TCRdb's table, derived via immunoSEQ multiplex PCR, lists solely in-frame clones and lacks some. The sample comprises about 22,000 clones, over 60% of which are singletons, and roughly a sixth rests with the top ten. What was sequenced was gut tissue. The origin of the receptors is a boy younger than 18 with severe ulcerative colitis. CDR3s leave out the opening cysteine and the closing phenylalanine or tryptophan. A D gene is named only where the DNA matches it firmly.

j_call v_call d_call cdr3_aa
TRBJ2-7 TRBV6-1 - ASRLENSYEQY
TRBJ1-2 TRBV7-2 - ASSQPPTGYGYT
TRBJ1-1 TRBV5-1 TRBD1 ASSFSPGQKNTEAF
TRBJ2-1 TRBV18 TRBD2 ASSTKGAGDVNEQF
TRBJ2-1 TRBV6-5 TRBD1 ASSPPGQGNEQF
TRBJ2-1 TRBV5-1 TRBD2 ASSSEPAGGLYNEQF
TRBJ1-3 TRBV6-1 - ASSETTRVSGNTIY
TRBJ1-2 TRBV14 - ASSQGWDPNYGYT
TRBJ2-7 TRBV10-3 TRBD1 AISVAGTDNYEQY
TRBJ2-7 TRBV7-6 - ASSLAGAPWEQY
TRBJ1-6 TRBV7-8 TRBD1 ASSTRTGENSPLH
TRBJ2-7 TRBV4-1 - ASSQDLKTSSEQY
TRBJ2-1 TRBV19 - ASSIFLQSSYNEQF
TRBJ1-2 TRBV19 - ASRLGHLYGYT
TRBJ2-2 TRBV10-1 - ASSESRGLVDGELF
TRBJ2-7 TRBV5-1 - ASSLTGLSYEQY
TRBJ1-2 TRBV4-1 - ASSQEDSSNYGYT
TRBJ1-3 TRBV23-1 - ASSQATSGSISGNTIY
TRBJ2-2 TRBV7-9 - ASSGWGTSNTGELF
TRBJ1-3 TRBV2 TRBD1 ASSGRQGLFSGNTIY
TRBJ2-1 TRBV19 TRBD2 ASSIHGGWF
TRBJ1-3 TRBV9 - ASSPTTSGNTIY
TRBJ2-4 TRBV18 - ASSPVGGPINIQY
TRBJ2-1 TRBV6-5 - ASSYGGRSYNEQF
TRBJ2-5 TRBV29-1 TRBD1 SVGPGQTQETQY
TRBJ1-3 TRBV2 - AGDLQPNVGGNTIY
TRBJ1-1 TRBV6-6 - ASRRGGTTEAF
TRBJ2-3 TRBV4-2 TRBD1 ASSQADRVTDTQY
TRBJ2-3 TRBV4-2 TRBD2 ASSQLGSGSTDTQY
TRBJ2-5 TRBV5-1 - ASSRETDTTSIQY
TRBJ1-6 TRBV12-5 - ASGSVDPRGYSPLH
TRBJ1-2 TRBV15 TRBD1 ATSQGGLGDYGYT
TRBJ2-5 TRBV5-5 - ASSADWQETQY
TRBJ1-5 TRBV29-1 - SLGHYNQPQH